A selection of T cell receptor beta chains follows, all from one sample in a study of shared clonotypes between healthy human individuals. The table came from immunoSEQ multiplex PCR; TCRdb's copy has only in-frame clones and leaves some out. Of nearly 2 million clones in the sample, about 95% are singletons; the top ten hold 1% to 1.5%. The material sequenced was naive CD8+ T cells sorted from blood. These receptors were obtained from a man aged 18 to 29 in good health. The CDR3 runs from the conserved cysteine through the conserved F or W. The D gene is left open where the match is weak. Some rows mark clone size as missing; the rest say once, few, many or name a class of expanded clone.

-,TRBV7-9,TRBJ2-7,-,CASRGSVGKEVKYF,TGTGCCAGCAGGGGCTCGGTGGGGAAGGAGGTCAAGTACTTC
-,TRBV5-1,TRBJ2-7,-,CASSFGRLGYEQYF,TGCGCCAGCAGCTTCGGAAGGTTAGGGTACGAGCAGTACTTC
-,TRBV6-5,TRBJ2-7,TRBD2,CASSYGLALDEQYF,TGTGCCAGCAGTTACGGACTAGCGCTTGACGAGCAGTACTTC
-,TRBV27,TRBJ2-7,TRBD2,CASSPIGGAYEQYF,TGTGCCAGCAGTCCCATCGGGGGGGCCTACGAGCAGTACTTC
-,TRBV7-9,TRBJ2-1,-,CASNPSRGPLYNEQFF,TGTGCCAGCAACCCCTCGCGGGGCCCACTATACAATGAGCAGTTCTTC
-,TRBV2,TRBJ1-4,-,CASSEAWGPINEKLFF,TGTGCCAGCAGTGAAGCGTGGGGACCGATTAATGAAAAACTGTTTTTT
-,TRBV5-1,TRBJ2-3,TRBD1,CASSSGDRANTDTQYF,TGCGCCAGCAGCTCGGGGGACAGGGCTAACACAGATACGCAGTATTTT
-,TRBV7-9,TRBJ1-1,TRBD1,CASSLAGTVEAFF,TGTGCCAGCAGCTTAGCAGGGACAGTTGAAGCTTTCTTT
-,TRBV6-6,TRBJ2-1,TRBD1,CASSYGQGRNEQFF,TGTGCCAGCAGTTACGGACAGGGAAGAAATGAGCAGTTCTTC
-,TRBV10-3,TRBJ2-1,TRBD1,CAISLQGAHEQFF,TGTGCCATCAGCCTACAGGGGGCCCATGAGCAGTTCTTC
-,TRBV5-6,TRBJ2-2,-,CASSNNGELFF,TGTGCCAGCAGCAATAACGGGGAGCTGTTTTTT
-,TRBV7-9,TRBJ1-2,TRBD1,CASSLAGWGQTYGYTF,TGTGCCAGCAGCTTAGCAGGGTGGGGACAGACCTATGGCTACACCTTC
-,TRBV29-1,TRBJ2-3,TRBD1,CSVVPTIFRDRGTDTQYF,TGCAGCGTTGTCCCAACCATATTCCGGGACAGAGGTACAGATACGCAGTATTTT
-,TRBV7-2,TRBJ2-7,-,CASSKRPGGSSYEQYF,TGTGCCAGCAGCAAACGACCAGGGGGGAGCTCCTACGAGCAGTACTTC
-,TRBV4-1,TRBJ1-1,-,CASSHPDQSRNTEAFF,TGCGCCAGCAGCCACCCGGACCAATCTCGGAACACTGAAGCTTTCTTT
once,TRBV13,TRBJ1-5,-,CASSSQGEGNQPQHF,TGTGCCAGCAGCTCACAGGGTGAGGGCAATCAGCCCCAGCATTTT
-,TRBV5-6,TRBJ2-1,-,CASSFLDGEQFF,TGTGCCAGCAGCTTCTTAGACGGTGAGCAGTTCTTC
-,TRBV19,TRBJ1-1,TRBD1,CATRGLNTEAFF,TGTGCCACCAGGGGGCTGAACACTGAAGCTTTCTTT
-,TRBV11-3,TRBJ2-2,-,CASRHRGSTGELFF,TGTGCCAGCAGGCACCGGGGGAGCACCGGGGAGCTGTTTTTT
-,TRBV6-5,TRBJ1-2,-,CASSWVQGISYYGYTF,TGTGCCAGCAGTTGGGTACAGGGAATTTCTTACTATGGCTACACCTTC
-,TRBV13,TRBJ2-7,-,CASSPRTGYEQYF,TGTGCCAGCAGCCCTCGGACCGGCTACGAGCAGTACTTC
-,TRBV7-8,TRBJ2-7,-,CASSLVGAYEQYF,TGTGCCAGCAGCTTAGTGGGGGCCTACGAGCAGTACTTC
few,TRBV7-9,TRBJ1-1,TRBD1,CASSSWTGMNTEAFF,TGTGCCAGCAGCTCCTGGACAGGGATGAACACTGAAGCTTTCTTT
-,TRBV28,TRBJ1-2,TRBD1,CASSLGQGDYGYTF,TGTGCCAGCAGTTTAGGGCAGGGGGACTATGGCTACACCTTC
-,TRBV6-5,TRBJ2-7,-,CASSPLPGEQYF,TGTGCCAGCAGTCCACTCCCCGGCGAGCAGTACTTC
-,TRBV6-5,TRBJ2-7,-,CASRQTYEQYF,TGTGCCAGCAGACAGACCTACGAGCAGTACTTC
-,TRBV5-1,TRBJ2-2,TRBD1,CASSTWTGDTGELFF,TGCGCCAGCAGCACCTGGACAGGGGACACCGGGGAGCTGTTTTTT
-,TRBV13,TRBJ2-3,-,CASSPRTGTDTQYF,TGTGCCAGCAGCCCTCGGACAGGCACAGATACGCAGTATTTT
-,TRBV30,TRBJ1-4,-,CAWSLVNEKLFF,TGTGCCTGGAGTCTCGTCAATGAAAAACTGTTTTTT
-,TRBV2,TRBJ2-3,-,CASSDPGKSDTQYF,TGTGCCAGCAGTGATCCCGGGAAGAGCGATACGCAGTATTTT
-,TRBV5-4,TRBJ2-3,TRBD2,CASGIAGGPPDTQYF,TGTGCCAGCGGGATAGCGGGAGGGCCCCCAGATACGCAGTATTTT
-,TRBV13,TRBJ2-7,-,CASSYSDRVIYEQYF,TGTGCCAGCAGCTATAGCGACAGAGTCATATACGAGCAGTACTTC
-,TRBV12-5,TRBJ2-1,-,CASGLLGYEQFF,TGTGCTAGTGGTTTGTTGGGGTATGAGCAGTTCTTC
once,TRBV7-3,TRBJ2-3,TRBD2,CASSLGLAGDTQYF,TGTGCCAGCAGCTTAGGACTAGCGGGGGATACGCAGTATTTT
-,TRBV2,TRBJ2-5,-,CAGEWTLQETQYF,TGTGCCGGGGAGTGGACACTACAAGAGACCCAGTACTTC
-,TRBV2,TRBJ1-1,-,CASRPPYREEAFF,TGTGCCAGCAGGCCGCCCTACAGGGAAGAGGCTTTCTTT
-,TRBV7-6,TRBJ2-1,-,CASSSINNEQFF,TGTGCCAGCAGCTCTATCAACAATGAGCAGTTCTTC
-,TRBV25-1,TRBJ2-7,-,CASSAPGGGGAALYEQYF,TGTGCCAGCAGTGCACCCGGAGGAGGGGGGGCCGCCCTCTACGAGCAGTACTTC
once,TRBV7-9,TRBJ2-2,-,CASSLSIGGSNTGELFF,TGTGCCAGCAGCTTATCGATAGGGGGTTCGAACACCGGGGAGCTGTTTTTT
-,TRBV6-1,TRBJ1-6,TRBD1,CASSPGQGSSPLHF,TGTGCCAGCAGTCCGGGACAGGGATCCTCACCCCTCCACTTT
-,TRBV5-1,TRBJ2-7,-,CASSLEREYEQYF,TGCGCCAGCAGCTTAGAGAGAGAGTACGAGCAGTACTTC
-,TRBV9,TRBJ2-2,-,CASSVEKQGIGELFF,TGTGCCAGCAGCGTAGAGAAACAGGGTATCGGGGAGCTGTTTTTT
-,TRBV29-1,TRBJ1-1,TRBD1,CSAWDSMNTEAFF,TGCAGCGCTTGGGACAGTATGAACACTGAAGCTTTCTTT
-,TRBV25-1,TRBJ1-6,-,CATSEEVSPLHF,TGTGCCACCAGCGAAGAGGTCTCACCCCTCCACTTT
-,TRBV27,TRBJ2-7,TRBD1,CASSQTGPLFYEQYF,TGTGCCAGCAGTCAGACAGGGCCTCTATTCTACGAGCAGTACTTC
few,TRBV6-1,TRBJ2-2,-,CASRGGRTGELFF,TGTGCCAGCAGGGGGGGCCGAACCGGGGAGCTGTTTTTT
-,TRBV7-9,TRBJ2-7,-,CASSPGGRGEQYF,TGTGCCAGCAGCCCCGGGGGCCGGGGCGAGCAGTACTTC
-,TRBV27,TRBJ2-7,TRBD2,CASSPLPGGGYEQYF,TGTGCCAGCAGTCCCCTCCCGGGGGGAGGGTACGAGCAGTACTTC
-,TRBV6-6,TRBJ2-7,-,CASSYDRQGNSYEQYF,TGTGCCAGCAGTTACGACCGCCAGGGGAACTCCTACGAGCAGTACTTC
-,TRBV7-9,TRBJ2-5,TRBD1,CASSRQGTQYF,TGTGCCAGCAGCCGACAGGGCACCCAGTACTTC
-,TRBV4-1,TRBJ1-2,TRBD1,CASSQDEIGGRDLILYGYTF,TGCGCCAGCAGCCAAGACGAAATAGGGGGCCGCGACCTTATTCTCTATGGCTACACCTTC
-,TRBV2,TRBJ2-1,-,CASSEGQDLNEQFF,TGTGCCAGCAGTGAGGGGCAGGACTTAAATGAGCAGTTCTTC
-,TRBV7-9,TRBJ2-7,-,CASSLDGSYEQYF,TGTGCCAGCAGCTTAGATGGGTCCTACGAGCAGTACTTC
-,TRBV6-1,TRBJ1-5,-,CASSEFGVEQPQHF,TGTGCCAGCAGTGAATTCGGGGTTGAGCAGCCCCAGCATTTT